These 23 T cell receptor beta chains came from one sample sequenced in a study of blood T cell repertoires in COVID-19 (dated by TCRdb to the early 2020s). Library prep was done by the immunoSEQ multiplex PCR assay. Held by TCRdb, this immuneACCESS table contains in-frame sequences only and omits some clones. Under half of the omission traces to an unresolved V gene where checked; the cause of the rest is unknown. Counted in this sample were 350,000 to 500,000 clones; 70% to 90% of them appeared once. Together, the top ten hold 1.4% of the sample. Sequencing was performed on PBMCs or T cells enriched from blood (not recorded which). These receptors were collected from a woman aged 18 to 35 who had been exposed to COVID-19.

The chain uses TRBV7-3 and TRBJ1-1, with D perhaps matching TRBD1 (6 bases). V was clipped by 0 bases and J by 4 bases, with 15 bases between them. This CDR3 contains 16 residues. Germline loops: CDR1 SGHTA, CDR2 FQGTGA. As DNA, the CDR3 is TGTGCCAGCAGCTTAACTCCCCCAGGGGTTCCCACTGAAGCTTTCTTT. Amino acids: CASSLTPPGVPTEAFF.

V and J are TRBV18 and TRBJ2-7; 8 bases are a match to TRBD1. This CDR3 spans 15 amino acids. Per the germline V gene, CDR1 is KGHSH and CDR2 is LQKENI. J gave up 1 base and V 3 bases, and 5 bases lay outside the gene matches. CDR3 bases: TGTGCCAGCTCACCTCTAGGACAGGGATCCTACGAGCAGTACTTC. The encoded protein is CASSPLGQGSYEQYF.

The V gene is TRBV28, the J gene TRBJ1-6, with 7 bases that match TRBD1. The length of the CDR3 is 17 residues. With V trimmed by 2 bases and J by 4 bases, 8 bases remained unmatched. CDR1 and CDR2 from the germline V gene are MDHEN and SYDVKM. DNA for the CDR3: TGTGCCAGCAGTTTACATGACAGGGCCCCTTATAATTCACCCCTCCACTTT. Translation: CASSLHDRAPYNSPLHF.

V gene TRBV27 combines with J gene TRBJ2-7, with D maybe TRBD1 (7 bases). The V gene's germline CDR1 is MNHEY and CDR2 SMNVEV (reference sequence). Trimming took 3 bases from V and 4 from J, leaving 13 bases between them. This CDR3 is 14 amino acids long. The CDR3 DNA is TGTGCCAGCAGTTTTGGCAGGGGGGCTTACGAGCAGTACTTC. Translating it yields CASSFGRGAYEQYF.

This clone was seen only a few times. The V gene is TRBV30, the J gene TRBJ1-3; 8 bases fit TRBD1. This CDR3 has 13 residues. Per germline, CDR1 GTSNPN and CDR2 SVGIG (reference sequence). Trimming at V came to 4 bases and at J to 8 bases, leaving 7 bases not matched to a gene. Here the CDR3 DNA reads TGTGCCTGGACAAGAGGACAGGGATACACCATATATTTT. Its translation is CAWTRGQGYTIYF. Full variable domain (rest looked up from reference TRBV30 and TRBJ1-3): SQTIHQWPATLVQPVGSPLSLECTVEGTSNPNLYWYRQAAGRGLQLLFYSVGIGQISSEVPQNLSASRPQDRQFILSSKKLLLSDSGFYLCAWTRGQGYTIYFGEGSWLTVV.

V usage is TRBV20-1 and J usage is TRBJ2-7; D perhaps matches TRBD1 (6 bases). Trimming removed 3 bases at V and 2 bases at J, with 14 bases between. Germline values: CDR1 DFQATT, CDR2 SNEGSKA (reference sequence). CDR3 length: 14 residues. In nucleotides, the CDR3 is TGCAGTGCTAGTCTCCCACAGGGACCCTACGAGCAGTACTTC. It specifies CSASLPQGPYEQYF.

The genes are TRBV30 and TRBJ2-3; 10 bases match TRBD2. This CDR3 region has 15 residues. CDR1 is GTSNPN, CDR2 SVGIG, per germline (reference sequence). V lost 0 bases, J lost 6 bases, and 6 bases stayed unmatched. CDR3 region: CAWSVSGGAFDTQYF. In DNA, the CDR3 is TGTGCCTGGAGTGTAAGCGGGGGGGCCTTTGATACGCAGTATTTT.

The V gene is TRBV11-2, the J gene TRBJ1-2; 8 positions match TRBD1. The germline V gene encodes CDR1 SGHAT and CDR2 FQNNGV. V was clipped by 4 bases and J by 4 bases; unmatched bases: 17. The CDR3 extends over 18 amino acids. In DNA form, the CDR3 reads TGTGCCAGCAGCTCCGCAGGACAGGGTGAATTGGTGGCCTATGGCTACACCTTC. Amino acid sequence: CASSSAGQGELVAYGYTF. Combining the CDR3 with reference TRBV11-2 and TRBJ1-2 gives the whole variable domain EAGVAQSPRYKIIEKRQSVAFWCNPISGHATLYWYQQILGQGPKLLIQFQNNGVVDDSQLPKDRFSAERLKGVDSTLKIQPAKLEDSAVYLCASSSAGQGELVAYGYTFGSGTRLTVV.

CDR3 coding DNA: TGTGCCACCAGCAGAGATCTCCAGGGCCAAGAGACCCAGTACTTC. As protein: CATSRDLQGQETQYF. The rearrangement joins TRBV15 to TRBJ2-5; a weak D match, TRBD1 (5 bases). With 0 bases removed from V and 1 base from J, the gap between germline ends came to 9 bases. Germline lookup yields CDR1 LNHNV and CDR2 YYDKDF (reference sequence). The CDR3 runs 15 residues.

V and J are TRBV13 and TRBJ2-1, with D perhaps matching TRBD1 (6 bases). Trimming left V 2 bases short and J 0 bases short, with 11 bases between. The length of the CDR3 is 16 residues. CDR1 and CDR2 (germline): PRHDT, FYEKMQ (reference sequence). The CDR3 reads CASSLRTESSYNEQFF. The CDR3, as DNA: TGTGCCAGCAGCTTACGGACAGAAAGCTCCTACAATGAGCAGTTCTTC.

V and J are TRBV28 and TRBJ1-2; unclear D gene. This CDR3 comprises 12 residues. Germline CDR1 and CDR2: MDHEN and SYDVKM. With 2 bases removed from V and 6 bases from J, the gap between germline ends came to 7 bases. The CDR3 sequence is CASSLDINGYTF. CDR3 sequence (DNA): TGTGCCAGCAGTTTAGACATAAATGGCTACACCTTC.

The V and J genes are TRBV6-5 and TRBJ1-5; TRBD1 matches 8 bases. Germline V gives CDR1 MNHEY, CDR2 SVGAGI. V lost 6 bases and J lost 5; bases outside the gene matches: 6. The CDR3 contains 14 residues. Here the CDR3 DNA reads TGTGCCAGCAGCGGGACAGGTCGGGATCAGCCCCAGCATTTT. This codes for CASSGTGRDQPQHF.

This clone has only one observation. V gene TRBV28 combines with J gene TRBJ2-3; no clear D gene. The V gene lost 2 bases and the J gene lost 3 bases, with 12 bases spanning the gap. CDR3 length equals 15 residues. Germline assignment: CDR1 MDHEN and CDR2 SYDVKM. The CDR3 DNA reads as TGTGCCAGCAGTTTAGGCGGCCTTACTACAGATACGCAGTATTTT. Its protein product is CASSLGGLTTDTQYF.

The chain employs TRBV6-5 and TRBJ1-6, with unresolved D. Trimming pared 2 bases from V and 11 bases from J, leaving 10 bases between. Germline values: CDR1 MNHEY, CDR2 SVGAGI. This CDR3 is built from 13 residues. CDR3 sequence reads: CASSYGWATPLHF. The DNA for the CDR3 is TGTGCCAGCAGTTACGGTTGGGCAACACCCCTCCACTTT.

This clone has a handful of counts. The chain employs TRBV6-6 and TRBJ1-2, with D maybe TRBD1 (5 bases). The CDR3 is 15 amino acids. CDR1 and CDR2 from the germline V gene are MNHNY and SVGAGI (reference sequence). V was trimmed by 10 bases and J by 8 bases, leaving 26 bases between them. CDR3 loop: CATAPGPFPFGGYTF. The CDR3, as DNA: TGTGCCACCGCCCCAGGGCCATTTCCCTTTGGGGGCTACACCTTC.

The gene calls are TRBV5-1 and TRBJ2-2; possibly TRBD1 for D (6 bases). Trimming removed 2 bases at V and 0 bases at J, with 11 bases between. The CDR3 length is 16 residues. Germline V gene data show CDR1 as SGHRS and CDR2 as YFSETQ. The CDR3 loop is CASSFLGTTNTGELFF. The CDR3 DNA reads as TGCGCCAGCAGCTTCCTCGGGACAACGAACACCGGGGAGCTGTTTTTT. Full variable domain (missing parts from reference TRBV5-1 and TRBJ2-2): KAGVTQTPRYLIKTRGQQVTLSCSPISGHRSVSWYQQTPGQGLQFLFEYFSETQRNKGNFPGRFSGRQFSNSRSEMNVSTLELGDSALYLCASSFLGTTNTGELFFGEGSRLTVL.

The chain links TRBV28 to TRBJ1-5; D is perhaps TRBD1 (5 bases). Germline values: CDR1 MDHEN, CDR2 SYDVKM. This CDR3 is built from 17 residues. With 3 bases removed from V and 2 bases from J, the gap between germline ends came to 17 bases. CDR3 nucleotides: TGTGCCAGCAGTTTTGTTTCCCGGGGGTCGGGCAATCAGCCCCAGCATTTT. As protein: CASSFVSRGSGNQPQHF.

CDR3 DNA sequence: TGTGCCATCAGTGAGACCGGAGGGGTGGGTTCGGCTGAAGCTTTCTTT. It yields the protein CAISETGGVGSAEAFF. The chain combines TRBV10-3 with TRBJ1-1; tentatively, D is TRBD1 (5 bases). Per the germline V gene, CDR1 is ENHRY and CDR2 is SYGVKD. This CDR3 is built from 16 residues. The V and J ends lost 2 bases and 6 bases respectively, with 19 bases between them.

The J gene is TRBJ2-7, the V gene TRBV5-1; D call uncertain. The CDR3 sequence is 15 residues long. CDR1 is SGHRS and CDR2 is YFSETQ in the germline V gene. V was shortened by 1 base and J by 0 bases, with 11 bases between the two germline ends. The CDR3 nucleotides are TGCGCCAGCAGCTTGCCAAGCACCAACTCCTACGAGCAGTACTTC. Translation: CASSLPSTNSYEQYF.

V is TRBV6-5 and J is TRBJ2-7, with 8 bases lining up with TRBD1. V lost 5 bases and J lost 6; bases outside the gene matches: 3. The CDR3 covers 12 residues. CDR1 is MNHEY and CDR2 is SVGAGI in the germline V gene. CDR3 residues: CASSRTGLEQYF. DNA for the CDR3: TGTGCCAGCAGTAGGACAGGGCTCGAGCAGTACTTC.

The chain combines TRBV6-1 with TRBJ1-4; TRBD1 matches at 12 bases. Germline loops: CDR1 MNHNS, CDR2 SASEGT. This CDR3 spans 15 amino acids. J lost 8 bases, V lost 1 base, and 2 bases had no gene match. CDR3: CASSEGDRGREKLFF. In DNA, the CDR3 is TGTGCCAGCAGTGAAGGGGACAGGGGGCGAGAAAAACTGTTTTTT.

This clone came up once. The chain carries TRBV4-3 and TRBJ2-2; maybe TRBD1 (6 bases). Trimming pared 0 bases from V and 7 bases from J, leaving 12 bases between. Germline values: CDR1 LGHNA, CDR2 YSLEER. The CDR3 length is 15 residues. CDR3 in amino acids: CASSQEYRVGGELFF. CDR3 DNA: TGCGCCAGCAGCCAAGAGTACAGGGTCGGCGGGGAGCTGTTTTTT.

This chain connects TRBV11-2 to TRBJ2-7; tentative D call: TRBD2 (6 bases). CDR1 SGHAT and CDR2 FQNNGV come from the germline V gene. The CDR3 is 15 residues long. Trimming took 5 bases from V and 0 from J, leaving 14 bases between them. The CDR3 DNA reads TGTGCCAGCAGCCCGGTGGGGGGTAGCTCCTACGAGCAGTACTTC. It specifies CASSPVGGSSYEQYF. The whole variable domain, filled in from reference TRBV11-2 and TRBJ2-7, reads EAGVAQSPRYKIIEKRQSVAFWCNPISGHATLYWYQQILGQGPKLLIQFQNNGVVDDSQLPKDRFSAERLKGVDSTLKIQPAKLEDSAVYLCASSPVGGSSYEQYFGPGTRLTVT.